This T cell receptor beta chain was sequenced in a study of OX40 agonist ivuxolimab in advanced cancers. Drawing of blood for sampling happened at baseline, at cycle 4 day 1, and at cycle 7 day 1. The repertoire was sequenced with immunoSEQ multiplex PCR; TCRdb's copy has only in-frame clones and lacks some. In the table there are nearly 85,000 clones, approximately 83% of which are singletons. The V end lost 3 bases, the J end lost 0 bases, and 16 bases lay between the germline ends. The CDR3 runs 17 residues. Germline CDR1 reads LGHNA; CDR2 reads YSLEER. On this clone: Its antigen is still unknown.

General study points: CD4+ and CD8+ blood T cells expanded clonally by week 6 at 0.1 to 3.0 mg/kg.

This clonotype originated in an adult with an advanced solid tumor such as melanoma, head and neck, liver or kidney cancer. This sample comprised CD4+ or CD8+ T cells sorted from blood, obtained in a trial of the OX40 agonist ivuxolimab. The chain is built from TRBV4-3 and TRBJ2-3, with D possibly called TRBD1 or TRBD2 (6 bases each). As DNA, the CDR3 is TGCGCCAGCAGCCATGGAATAGGAGGGGGTAGCACAGATACGCAGTATTTT. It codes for CASSHGIGGGSTDTQYF.